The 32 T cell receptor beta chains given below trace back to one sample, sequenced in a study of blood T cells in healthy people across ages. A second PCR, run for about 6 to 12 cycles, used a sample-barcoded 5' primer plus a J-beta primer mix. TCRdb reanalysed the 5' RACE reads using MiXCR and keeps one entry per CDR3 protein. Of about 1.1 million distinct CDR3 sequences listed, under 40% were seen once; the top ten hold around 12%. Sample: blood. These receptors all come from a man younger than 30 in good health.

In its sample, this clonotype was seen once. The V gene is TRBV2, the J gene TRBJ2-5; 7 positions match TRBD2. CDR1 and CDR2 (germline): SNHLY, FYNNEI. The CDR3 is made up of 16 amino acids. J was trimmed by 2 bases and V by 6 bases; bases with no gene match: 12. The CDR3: CASSAIGRNEQETQYF. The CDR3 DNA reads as TGTGCCAGCAGCGCGATCGGGAGGAACGAACAAGAGACCCAGTACTTC. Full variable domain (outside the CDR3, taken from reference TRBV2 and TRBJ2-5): EPEVTQTPSHQVTQMGQEVILRCVPISNHLYFYWYRQILGQKVEFLVSFYNNEISEKSEIFDDQFSVERPDGSNFTLKIRSTKLEDSAMYFCASSAIGRNEQETQYFGPGTRLLVL.

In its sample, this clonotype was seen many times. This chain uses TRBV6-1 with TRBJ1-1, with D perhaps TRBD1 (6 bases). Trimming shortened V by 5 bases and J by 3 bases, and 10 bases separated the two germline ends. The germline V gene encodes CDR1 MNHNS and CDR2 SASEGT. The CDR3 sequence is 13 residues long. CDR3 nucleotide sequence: TGTGCCAGCAGTCTACAGGGCGACACTGAAGCTTTCTTT. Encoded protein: CASSLQGDTEAFF.

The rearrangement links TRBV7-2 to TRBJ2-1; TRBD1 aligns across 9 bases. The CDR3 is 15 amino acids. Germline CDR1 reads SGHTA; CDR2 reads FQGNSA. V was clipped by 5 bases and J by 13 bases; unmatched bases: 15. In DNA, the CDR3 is TGTGCCAGCAGCCGAAACAGGGGGCACCAAGAGACCCAGTTCTTC. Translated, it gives CASSRNRGHQETQFF.

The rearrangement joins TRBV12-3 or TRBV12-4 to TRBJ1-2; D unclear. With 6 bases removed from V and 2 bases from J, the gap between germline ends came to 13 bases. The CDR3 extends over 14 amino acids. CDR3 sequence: CASSPSVGNYGYTF. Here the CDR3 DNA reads TGTGCCAGCAGCCCCTCCGTTGGGAACTATGGCTACACCTTC.

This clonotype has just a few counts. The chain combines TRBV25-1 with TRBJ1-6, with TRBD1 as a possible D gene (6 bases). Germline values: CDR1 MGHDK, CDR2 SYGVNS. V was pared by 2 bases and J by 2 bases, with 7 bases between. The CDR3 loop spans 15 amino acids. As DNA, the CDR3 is TGTGCCAGCAGTGAAGACAGGCCCTATAATTCACCCCTCCACTTT. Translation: CASSEDRPYNSPLHF.

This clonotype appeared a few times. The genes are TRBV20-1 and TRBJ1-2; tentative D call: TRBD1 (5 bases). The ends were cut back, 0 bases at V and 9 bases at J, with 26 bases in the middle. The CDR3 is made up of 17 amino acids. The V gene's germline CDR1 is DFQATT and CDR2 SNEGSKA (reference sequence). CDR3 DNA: TGCAGTGCTAGAGATCAGGTTGGAGGAGGGGACCTATGGAGCTACACCTTC. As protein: CSARDQVGGGDLWSYTF.

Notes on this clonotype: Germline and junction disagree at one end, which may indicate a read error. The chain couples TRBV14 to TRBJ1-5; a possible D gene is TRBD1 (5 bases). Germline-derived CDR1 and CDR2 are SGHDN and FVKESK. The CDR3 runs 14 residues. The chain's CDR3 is CACSQVRGDQPQHF. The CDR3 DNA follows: TGTGCCTGCAGCCAAGTTCGTGGGGACCAGCCCCAGCATTTT.

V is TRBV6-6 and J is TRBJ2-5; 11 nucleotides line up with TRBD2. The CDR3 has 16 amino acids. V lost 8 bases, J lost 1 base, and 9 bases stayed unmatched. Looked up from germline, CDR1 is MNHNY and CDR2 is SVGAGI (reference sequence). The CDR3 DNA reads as TGTGCCAGCCGAAAATCCGGGACTAGCGGCCAAGAGACCCAGTACTTC. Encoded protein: CASRKSGTSGQETQYF.

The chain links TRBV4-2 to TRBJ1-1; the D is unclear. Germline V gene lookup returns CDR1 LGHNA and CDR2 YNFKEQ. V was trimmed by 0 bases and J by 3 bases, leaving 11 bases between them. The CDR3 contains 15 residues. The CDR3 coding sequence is TGTGCCAGCAGCCAAGATCCAGCCGGGGACACTGAAGCTTTCTTT. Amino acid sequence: CASSQDPAGDTEAFF.

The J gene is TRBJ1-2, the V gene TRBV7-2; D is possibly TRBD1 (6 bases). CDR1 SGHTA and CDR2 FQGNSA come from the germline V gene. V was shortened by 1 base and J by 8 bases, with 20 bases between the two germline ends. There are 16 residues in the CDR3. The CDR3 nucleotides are TGTGCCAGCAGCTTAGTGGGGACACCCATCGCTGGGGGCTACACCTTC. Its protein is CASSLVGTPIAGGYTF.

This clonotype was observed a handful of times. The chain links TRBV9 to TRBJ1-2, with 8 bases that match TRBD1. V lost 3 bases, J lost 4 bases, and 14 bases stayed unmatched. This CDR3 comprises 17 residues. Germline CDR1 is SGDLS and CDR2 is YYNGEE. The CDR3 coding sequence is TGTGCCAGCAGCGGTGCCCTGCTCGACAGGGGCGTCTATGGCTACACCTTC. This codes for CASSGALLDRGVYGYTF.

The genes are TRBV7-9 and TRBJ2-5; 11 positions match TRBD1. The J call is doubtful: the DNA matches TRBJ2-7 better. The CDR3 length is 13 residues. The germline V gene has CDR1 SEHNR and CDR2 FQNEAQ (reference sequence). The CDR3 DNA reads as TGTGCCAGCAGGGGACAGGGGGTTTACGAGCAGTACTTC. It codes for CASRGQGVYEQYF.

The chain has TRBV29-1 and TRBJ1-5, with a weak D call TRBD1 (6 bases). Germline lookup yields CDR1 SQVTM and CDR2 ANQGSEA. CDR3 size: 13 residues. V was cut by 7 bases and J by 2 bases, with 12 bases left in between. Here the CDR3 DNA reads TGCAGCGCTAAGGACAGAGGCAATCAGCCCCAGCATTTT. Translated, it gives CSAKDRGNQPQHF.

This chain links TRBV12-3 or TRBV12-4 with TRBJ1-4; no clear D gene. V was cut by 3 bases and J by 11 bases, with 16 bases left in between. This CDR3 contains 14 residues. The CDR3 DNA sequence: TGTGCCAGCAGTTTGGAGGGCGCCATGGCGAAACTGTTTTTT. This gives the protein CASSLEGAMAKLFF.

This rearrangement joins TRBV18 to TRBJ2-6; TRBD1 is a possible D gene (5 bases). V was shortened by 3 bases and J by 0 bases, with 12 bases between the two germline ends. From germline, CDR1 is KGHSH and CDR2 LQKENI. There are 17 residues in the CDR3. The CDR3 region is CASSPRPQGSGANVLTF. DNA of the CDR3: TGTGCCAGCTCACCGCGCCCCCAGGGCTCTGGGGCCAACGTCCTGACTTTC.

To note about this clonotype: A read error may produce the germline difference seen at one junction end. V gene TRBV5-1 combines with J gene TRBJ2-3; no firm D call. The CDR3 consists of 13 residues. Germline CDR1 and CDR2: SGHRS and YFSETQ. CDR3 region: CASSVGYGDTQYF. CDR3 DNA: TGCGCTAGCAGCGTGGGTTACGGGGATACGCAGTATTTT.

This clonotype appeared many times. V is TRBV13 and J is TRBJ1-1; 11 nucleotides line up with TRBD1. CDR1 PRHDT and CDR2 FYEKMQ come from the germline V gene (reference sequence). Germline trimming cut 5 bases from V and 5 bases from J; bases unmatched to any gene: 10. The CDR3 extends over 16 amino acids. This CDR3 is CASSIRTGGRGTEAFF. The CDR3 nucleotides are TGTGCCAGCAGCATAAGGACAGGGGGCAGGGGGACTGAAGCTTTCTTT.

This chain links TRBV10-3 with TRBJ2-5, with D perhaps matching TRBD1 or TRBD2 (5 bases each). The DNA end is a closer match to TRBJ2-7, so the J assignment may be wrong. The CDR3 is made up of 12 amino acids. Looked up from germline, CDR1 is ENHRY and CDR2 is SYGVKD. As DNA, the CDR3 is TGTGCCATCATTGACAGAGGGTACGAGCAGTACTTC. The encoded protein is CAIIDRGYEQYF.

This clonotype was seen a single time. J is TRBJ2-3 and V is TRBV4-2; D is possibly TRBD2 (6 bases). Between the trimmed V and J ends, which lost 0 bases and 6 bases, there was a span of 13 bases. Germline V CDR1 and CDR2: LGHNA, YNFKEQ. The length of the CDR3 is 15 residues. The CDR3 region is CASSQDERDSDTQYF. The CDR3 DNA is TGTGCCAGCAGCCAAGATGAACGGGACTCGGATACGCAGTATTTT.

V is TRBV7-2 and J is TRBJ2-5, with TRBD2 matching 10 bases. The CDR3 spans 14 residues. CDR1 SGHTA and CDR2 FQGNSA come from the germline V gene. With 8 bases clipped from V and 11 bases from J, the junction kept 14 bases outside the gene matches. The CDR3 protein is CASQSGGDYNEQYF. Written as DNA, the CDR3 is TGTGCCAGCCAGAGCGGGGGGGATTACAATGAGCAGTACTTC.

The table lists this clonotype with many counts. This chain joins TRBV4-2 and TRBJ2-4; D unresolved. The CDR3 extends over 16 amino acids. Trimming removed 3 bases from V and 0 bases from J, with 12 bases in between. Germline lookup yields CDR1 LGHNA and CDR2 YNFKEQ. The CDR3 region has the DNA TGTGCCAGCAGCCAGTCGGGCGCTCTAGCCAAAAACATTCAGTACTTC. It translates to CASSQSGALAKNIQYF.

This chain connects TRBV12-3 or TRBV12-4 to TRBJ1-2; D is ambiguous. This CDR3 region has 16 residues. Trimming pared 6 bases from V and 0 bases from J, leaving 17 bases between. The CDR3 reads CASRVGWRRTNYGYTF. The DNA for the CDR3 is TGTGCCAGCAGAGTCGGGTGGCGGAGGACTAACTATGGCTACACCTTC.

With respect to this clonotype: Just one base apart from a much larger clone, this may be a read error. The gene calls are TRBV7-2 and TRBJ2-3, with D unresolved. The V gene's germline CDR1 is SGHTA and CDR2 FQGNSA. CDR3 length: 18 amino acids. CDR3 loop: CACSLHPDTITTTDTQYF. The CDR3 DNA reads TGTGCCTGCAGCTTGCATCCGGATACTATAACTACCACAGATACGCAGTATTTT.

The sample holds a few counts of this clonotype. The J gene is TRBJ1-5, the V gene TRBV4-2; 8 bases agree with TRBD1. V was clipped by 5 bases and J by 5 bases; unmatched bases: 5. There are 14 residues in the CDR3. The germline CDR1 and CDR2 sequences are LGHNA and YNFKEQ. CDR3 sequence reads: CASSRTGRDQPQHF. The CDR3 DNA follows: TGTGCCAGCAGCAGGACAGGGCGCGATCAGCCCCAGCATTTT.

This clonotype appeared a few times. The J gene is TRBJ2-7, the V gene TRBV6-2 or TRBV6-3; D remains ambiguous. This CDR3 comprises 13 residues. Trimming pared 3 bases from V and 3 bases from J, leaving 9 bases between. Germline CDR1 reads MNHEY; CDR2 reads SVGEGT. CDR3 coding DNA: TGTGCCAGCAGTTATCCCCAGAGCTACGAGCAGTACTTC. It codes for CASSYPQSYEQYF.

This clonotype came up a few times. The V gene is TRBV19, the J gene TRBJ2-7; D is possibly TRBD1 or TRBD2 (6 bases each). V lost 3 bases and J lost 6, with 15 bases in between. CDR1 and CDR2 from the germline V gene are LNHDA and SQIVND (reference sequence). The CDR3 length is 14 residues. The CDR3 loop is CASSMFSGGGEQYF. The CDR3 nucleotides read TGTGCCAGTAGTATGTTTAGCGGAGGGGGCGAGCAGTACTTC.

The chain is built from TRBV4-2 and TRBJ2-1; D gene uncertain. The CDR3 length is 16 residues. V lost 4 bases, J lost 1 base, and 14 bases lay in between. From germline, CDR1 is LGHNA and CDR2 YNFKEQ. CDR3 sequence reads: CASSPPTPKSYNEQFF. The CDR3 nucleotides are TGTGCCAGCAGCCCCCCGACCCCCAAATCCTACAATGAGCAGTTCTTC.

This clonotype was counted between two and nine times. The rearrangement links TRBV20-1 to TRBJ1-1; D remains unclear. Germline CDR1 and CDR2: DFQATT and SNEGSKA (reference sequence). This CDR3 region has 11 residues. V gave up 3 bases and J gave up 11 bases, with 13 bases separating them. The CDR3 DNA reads TGCAGTGCTAGTGTCGGTTTCGGTGCTTTCTTT. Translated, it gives CSASVGFGAFF.

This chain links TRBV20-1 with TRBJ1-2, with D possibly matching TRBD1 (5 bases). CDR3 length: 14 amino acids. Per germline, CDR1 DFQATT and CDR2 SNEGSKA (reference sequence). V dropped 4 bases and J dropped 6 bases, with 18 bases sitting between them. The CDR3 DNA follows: TGCAGTGCTATCCAACCTGGGGGGGTAGATGGCTACACCTTC. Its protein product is CSAIQPGGVDGYTF.

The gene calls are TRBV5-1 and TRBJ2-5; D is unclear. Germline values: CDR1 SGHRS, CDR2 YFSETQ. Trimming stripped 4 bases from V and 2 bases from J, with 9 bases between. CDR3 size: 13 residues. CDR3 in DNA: TGCGCCAGCAGCCCCGTCAGACAAGAGACCCAGTACTTC. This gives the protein CASSPVRQETQYF.

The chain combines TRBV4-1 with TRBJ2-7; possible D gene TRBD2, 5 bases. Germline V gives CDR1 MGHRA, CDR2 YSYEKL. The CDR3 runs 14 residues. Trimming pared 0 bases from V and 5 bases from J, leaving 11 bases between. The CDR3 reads CASSQEGLGDEQYF. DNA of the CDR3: TGCGCCAGCAGCCAAGAGGGTCTGGGAGACGAGCAGTACTTC.

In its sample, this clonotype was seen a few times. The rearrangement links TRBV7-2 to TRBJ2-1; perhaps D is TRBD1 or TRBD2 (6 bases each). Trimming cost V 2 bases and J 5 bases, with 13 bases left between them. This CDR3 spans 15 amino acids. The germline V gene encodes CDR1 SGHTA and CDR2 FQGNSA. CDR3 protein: CASSLSGAENNEQFF. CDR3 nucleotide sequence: TGTGCCAGCAGCTTATCGGGGGCGGAGAACAATGAGCAGTTCTTC.